This TCR beta chain was recovered during a study of blood T cell repertoires in COVID-19. Turning to the study itself: PBMCs, B-cell-depleted T cells, or T cells were the source of the cDNA or gDNA that made up the material.

Original analysis: Estimated nucleated cell counts came from reference gene primer amplification. Clones were sequenced by immunoSEQ multiplex PCR, and TCRdb holds only the in-frame ones, with some missing. Clone size and the V and J calls come from that table; the DNA yielded D and trimming. This table has under 60,000 clones, about nine tenths appearing once. Unmatched junction bases numbered 10, after V lost 8 bases and J lost 6 bases. This CDR3 is built from 13 residues. Germline V gene sequence: CDR1 SNHLY, CDR2 FYNNEI. Sample: peripheral blood. The TCR comes from a woman aged 80 or over with acute or convalescent COVID-19. The J gene is TRBJ2-7, the V gene TRBV2; 7 bases match TRBD1. The CDR3 nucleotides read TGTGCCAGCGAGACAGGGTACGTAGGCGAGCAGTACGTC. Translated: CASETGYVGEQYV.